This TCR beta chain was sequenced for a study of shared T cell receptors in the human thymus. Sequenced by immunoSEQ multiplex PCR; TCRdb stores in-frame clones only, minus some. The sample records roughly 410,000 clones, about 95% being singletons. J was trimmed by 4 bases and V by 0 bases; bases with no gene match: 1. Germline V gives CDR1 GTSNPN, CDR2 SVGIG (reference sequence). The CDR3 is 14 amino acids. The clonotype comes from a human donor. Material for sequencing was thymocytes. The chain uses TRBV30 and TRBJ2-1; 9 bases map to TRBD2. CDR3 sequence: CAWSVLAGYNEQFF. The CDR3 DNA reads TGTGCCTGGAGTGTCCTAGCGGGGTACAATGAGCAGTTCTTC.